A single TCR beta chain is shown here with its context. These data come from a study of OX40 agonist ivuxolimab in advanced cancers. CDR1 is SNHLY and CDR2 is FYNNEI in the germline V gene. Trimming removed 3 bases from V and 4 bases from J, with 2 bases in between. The CDR3 covers 11 residues. TCRdb's copy holds only in-frame clones and misses some; the assay was immunoSEQ multiplex PCR. The sample lists 60,000 to 80,000 clones; about 86% were seen once. The sequence was obtained from an adult with an advanced solid tumor such as melanoma, head and neck, liver or kidney cancer. The sample consisted of CD4+ or CD8+ T cells sorted from blood, taken in a trial of the OX40 agonist ivuxolimab. This chain links TRBV2 with TRBJ2-3; D is unresolved. CDR3 loop: CASSDPDTQYF. DNA of the CDR3: TGTGCCAGCAGTGACCCAGATACGCAGTATTTT.